This TCR beta chain was sequenced in a study of memory CD4+ T cells and cytomegalovirus serostatus. Study-level background: Healthy Belgian adult donors included under ten CMV-positive and some 24 CMV-negative people. General study results and limits: Each of 55 to 80 CMV-associated TCRbeta sequences occurred in one to five individuals. CMV serostatus prediction reached median AUC about 0.96, or 0.93 with US-trained model.

Libraries were prepared by immunoSEQ multiplex PCR; TCRdb keeps only in-frame clonotypes and omits some of them. Of about 48,000 clones detected, just under 80% appear once; the ten largest clones hold roughly 0.8%. A remark on this clone: The antigen remains unidentified.

Single viable CD3+CD4+CD8-CD45RO+ cells were sorted as the memory CD4+ T cells. Looked up from germline, CDR1 is SGHVT and CDR2 is SQSDAQ. V was clipped by 3 bases and J by 8 bases; unmatched bases: 6. The length of the CDR3 is 13 residues. The material sequenced was memory CD4+ T cells from blood. The TCR was taken from an adult in good health and CMV-seronegative. The V call is TRBV7-4, the J call TRBJ2-7, with TRBD1 identical over 8 bases. Here the CDR3 DNA reads TGTGCCAGCAGCTTCCGGGACAGGCGGCAGCAGTACTTC. Translating gives CASSFRDRRQQYF.